Each of the 10 T cell receptor beta chains below was sequenced from the same sample in a study of graft-versus-host responses after intestinal transplantation. Clones were read by immunoSEQ multiplex PCR, and TCRdb kept only the in-frame ones, dropping some. The table has about 21,000 clones, around three fifths seen once. This material consisted of alloreactive CD4+ T cells from a mixed lymphocyte reaction culture, taken before intestinal transplant. The subset was: CFSE-low proliferating T cells sorted from approximately 6-day pre-transplant mixed lymphocyte reaction (GvH or HvG direction). These receptors were collected from a human patient who received an intestinal transplant.

This clone was picked up one time. This chain connects TRBV6-1 to TRBJ2-7, with 8 bases fitting TRBD1. CDR1 and CDR2 (germline): MNHNS, SASEGT. This CDR3 region has 14 residues. V was pared by 5 bases and J by 3 bases, with 6 bases of the junction left unmatched. The CDR3 here is CASSRTGGLYEQYF. CDR3 coding DNA: TGTGCCAGCAGTCGTACAGGGGGACTCTACGAGCAGTACTTC.

The V gene is TRBV27, the J gene TRBJ2-6, with D possibly being TRBD2 (5 bases). CDR1 is MNHEY, CDR2 SMNVEV, per germline (reference sequence). The germline V and J ends were trimmed by 0 bases and 3 bases, with 6 bases remaining between them. The CDR3 runs to 15 residues. CDR3 sequence: CASSLSRVGANVLTF. For the CDR3, the DNA is TGTGCCAGCAGTTTATCGAGGGTTGGGGCCAACGTCCTGACTTTC.

The chain joins TRBV14 to TRBJ1-2; 9 bases fit TRBD1. Trimming removed 4 bases from V and 3 bases from J; junction bases left unmatched: 6. This CDR3 spans 15 amino acids. In germline, CDR1 is SGHDN, CDR2 FVKESK. The CDR3 nucleotides are TGTGCCAGCAGCCGGACAGGGGCACCGTACTATGGCTACACCTTC. Translating gives CASSRTGAPYYGYTF.

This chain joins TRBV7-2 and TRBJ1-1; D unresolved. Per the germline V gene, CDR1 is SGHTA and CDR2 is FQGNSA. This CDR3 spans 14 amino acids. The V gene lost 1 base and the J gene lost 1 base, with 7 bases spanning the gap. The CDR3 sequence is CASSLVRGNTEAFF. CDR3 in DNA: TGTGCCAGCAGCTTAGTTCGGGGGAACACTGAAGCTTTCTTT.

This CDR3 reads CASSPYSIYEQYF. Here the CDR3 DNA reads TGCGCCAGCAGCCCGTATAGTATCTACGAGCAGTACTTC. The chain couples TRBV5-1 to TRBJ2-7; D is uncertain. Germline CDR1 SGHRS, CDR2 YFSETQ. Trimming took off 4 bases at V and 3 bases at J, with 11 bases between the two ends. The CDR3 contains 13 residues.

This clone was recorded once. The chain links TRBV19 to TRBJ2-2; 13 bases fit TRBD2. Trimming removed 2 bases from V and 6 bases from J; junction bases left unmatched: 6. Germline CDR1 and CDR2: LNHDA and SQIVND (reference sequence). The CDR3 contains 17 residues. CDR3 protein: CASSIRGLAGRAGELFF. The CDR3 DNA reads as TGTGCCAGTAGTATAAGGGGACTAGCGGGGAGAGCCGGGGAGCTGTTTTTT.

This clone has only one observation. V usage is TRBV7-3 and J usage is TRBJ2-1; maybe TRBD2 (6 bases). This CDR3 is 13 amino acids long. The V end was cut by 5 bases, the J end by 11 bases, with 16 bases between. Per the germline V gene, CDR1 is SGHTA and CDR2 is FQGTGA. The CDR3 DNA follows: TGTGCCAGCAGCACGGGACTTCCAGATAAGCAGTTCTTC. It encodes CASSTGLPDKQFF. The variable domain in full, completed from reference TRBV7-3 and TRBJ2-1, reads GAGVSQTPSNKVTEKGKYVELRCDPISGHTALYWYRQSLGQGPEFLIYFQGTGAADDSGLPNDRFFAVRPEGSVSTLKIQRTERGDSAVYLCASSTGLPDKQFFGPGTRLTVL.

CDR3 amino acids: CASRPHGTYEQYF. DNA for the CDR3: TGTGCCAGCAGGCCCCACGGTACCTACGAGCAGTACTTC. The chain joins TRBV27 to TRBJ2-5; D gene ambiguous. Matching the DNA end better, TRBJ2-7 makes the J call doubtful. CDR3 length: 13 amino acids. Germline-derived CDR1 and CDR2 are MNHEY and SMNVEV (reference sequence).

The chain couples TRBV5-1 to TRBJ2-5; 9 nucleotides line up with TRBD2. Germline CDR1 reads SGHRS; CDR2 reads YFSETQ. V lost 0 bases to trimming and J lost 5 bases; unmatched junction nucleotides: 8. There are 16 residues in the CDR3. The CDR3 sequence: CASSLDAAGGWETQYF. In DNA, the CDR3 is TGCGCCAGCAGCTTGGACGCAGCGGGAGGATGGGAGACCCAGTACTTC.

This clone was observed a handful of times. The chain combines TRBV7-3 with TRBJ1-1; D is uncertain. The germline V gene has CDR1 SGHTA and CDR2 FQGTGA. V lost 1 base to trimming and J lost 5 bases, with 11 bases between them. This CDR3 contains 14 residues. CDR3: CASSLMGPLTEAFF. The CDR3 DNA reads as TGTGCCAGCAGCTTAATGGGCCCTTTAACTGAAGCTTTCTTT.